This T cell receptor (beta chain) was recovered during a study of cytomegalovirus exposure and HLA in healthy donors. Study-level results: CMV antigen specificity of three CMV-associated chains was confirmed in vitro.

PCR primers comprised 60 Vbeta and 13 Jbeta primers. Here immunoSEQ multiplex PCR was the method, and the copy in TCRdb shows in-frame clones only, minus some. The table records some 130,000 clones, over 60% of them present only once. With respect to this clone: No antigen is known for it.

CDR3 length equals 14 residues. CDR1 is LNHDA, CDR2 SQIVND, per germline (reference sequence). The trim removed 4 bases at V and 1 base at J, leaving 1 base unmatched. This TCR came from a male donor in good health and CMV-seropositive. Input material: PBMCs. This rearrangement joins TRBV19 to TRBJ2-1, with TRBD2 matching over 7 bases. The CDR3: CASSSGRSYNEQFF. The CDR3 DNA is TGTGCCAGTAGTAGCGGGAGATCCTACAATGAGCAGTTCTTC.